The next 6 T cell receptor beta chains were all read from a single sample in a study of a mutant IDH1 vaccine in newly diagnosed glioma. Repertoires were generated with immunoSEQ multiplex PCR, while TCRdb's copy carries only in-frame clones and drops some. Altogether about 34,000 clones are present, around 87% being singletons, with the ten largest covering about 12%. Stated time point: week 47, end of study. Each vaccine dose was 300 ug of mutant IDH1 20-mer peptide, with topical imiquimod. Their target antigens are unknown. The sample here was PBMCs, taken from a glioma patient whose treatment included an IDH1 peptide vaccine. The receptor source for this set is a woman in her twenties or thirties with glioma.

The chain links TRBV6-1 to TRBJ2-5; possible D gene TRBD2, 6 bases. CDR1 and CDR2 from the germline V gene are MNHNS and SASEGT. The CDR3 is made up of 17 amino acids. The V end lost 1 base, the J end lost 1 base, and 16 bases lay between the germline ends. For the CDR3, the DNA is TGTGCCAGCAGTGAAGGGGCCTGGGGGGTTAGCCAAGAGACCCAGTACTTC. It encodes CASSEGAWGVSQETQYF.

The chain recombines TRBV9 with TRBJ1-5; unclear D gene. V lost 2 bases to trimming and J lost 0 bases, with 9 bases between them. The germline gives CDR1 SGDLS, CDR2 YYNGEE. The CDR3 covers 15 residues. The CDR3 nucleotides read TGTGCCAGCAGCGTCACAGCCGATAGCAATCAGCCCCAGCATTTT. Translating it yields CASSVTADSNQPQHF.

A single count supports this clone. CDR3 residues: CASSSLAGEGIQYF. The CDR3 nucleotides read TGTGCCAGCAGCTCACTAGCGGGGGAGGGCATTCAGTACTTC. The V and J genes are TRBV7-2 and TRBJ2-4; 11 bases match TRBD2. The germline V gene has CDR1 SGHTA and CDR2 FQGNSA. There are 14 residues in the CDR3. J lost 9 bases, V lost 4 bases, and 5 bases had no gene match.

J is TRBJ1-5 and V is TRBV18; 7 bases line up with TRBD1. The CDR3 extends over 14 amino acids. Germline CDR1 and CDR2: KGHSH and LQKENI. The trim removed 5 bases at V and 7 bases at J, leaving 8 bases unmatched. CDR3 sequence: CASSGTDVGQPQHF. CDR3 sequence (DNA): TGTGCCAGCTCAGGGACAGACGTGGGACAGCCCCAGCATTTT. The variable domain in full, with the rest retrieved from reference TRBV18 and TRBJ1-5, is NAGVMQNPRHLVRRRGQEARLRCSPMKGHSHVYWYRQLPEEGLKFMVYLQKENIIDESGMPKERFSAEFPKEGPSILRIQQVVRGDSAAYFCASSGTDVGQPQHFGDGTRLSIL.

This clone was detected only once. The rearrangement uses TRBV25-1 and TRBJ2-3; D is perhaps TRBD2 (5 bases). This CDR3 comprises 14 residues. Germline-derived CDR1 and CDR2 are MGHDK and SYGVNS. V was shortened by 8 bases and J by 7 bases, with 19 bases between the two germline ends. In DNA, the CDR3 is TGTGCCAGCGCACAACCGGGGATTCCAAATACGCAGTATTTT. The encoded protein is CASAQPGIPNTQYF.

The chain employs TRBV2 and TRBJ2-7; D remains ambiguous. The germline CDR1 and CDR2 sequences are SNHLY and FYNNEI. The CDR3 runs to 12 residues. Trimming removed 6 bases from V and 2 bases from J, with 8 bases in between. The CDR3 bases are TGTGCCAGCAGCGGTCCGACCTACGAGCAGTACTTC. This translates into CASSGPTYEQYF.